This is a list of T cell receptor beta chains from one sample in a study of Ad26.COV2.S vaccination and SARS-CoV-2 variants. Method: immunoSEQ multiplex PCR; TCRdb's copy keeps in-frame clones and lacks some. The sample records around 300,000 clones, around 88% being singletons. The sample in question was peripheral blood, obtained in a trial of Ad26.COV2.S vaccine versus placebo. Receptors were obtained from a person aged 18-65 years who received the Ad26.COV2.S COVID-19 vaccine or a placebo. The CDR3 runs from the conserved cysteine through the conserved F or W. D genes are given only for firm matches. Some rows mark clone size as missing; the rest say once, few, many or name a class of expanded clone.

D gene	V gene	J gene	clone size	CDR3 DNA	CDR3 protein
TRBD1	TRBV25-1	TRBJ2-2	.	TGTGCCAGCAGGGCAGGGGGCCAGGACACCGGGGAGCTGTTTTTT	CASRAGGQDTGELFF
.	TRBV4-1	TRBJ2-7	.	TGCGCCAGCAGCCATCCAGATTATAGGGGATCATACGAGCAGTACTTC	CASSHPDYRGSYEQYF
.	TRBV6-1	TRBJ1-2	.	TGTGCCAGCAGTGAAGGGCCGGCGAACTATGGCTACACCTTC	CASSEGPANYGYTF
TRBD1	TRBV10-3	TRBJ1-4	once	TGTGCCACCGGACAGGGGGCGTTTTCCGAAAAACTGTTTTTT	CATGQGAFSEKLFF
.	TRBV3-1/TRBV3-2	TRBJ2-2	.	TGTGCCAGCGCCCCCGAGGGGCCGTACACCGGGGAGCTGTTTTTT	CASAPEGPYTGELFF
TRBD1	TRBV6-2/TRBV6-3	TRBJ1-5	.	TGTGCCAGCAGTTTCGGGGACAGGGGGGTCAATCAGCCCCAGCATTTT	CASSFGDRGVNQPQHF
.	TRBV7-9	TRBJ1-3	.	TGTGCCAGCAGCTTAGCGGGGGGGTCTGGAAACACCATATATTTT	CASSLAGGSGNTIYF
TRBD2	TRBV5-1	TRBJ2-3	.	TGCGCCAGCAGCCGGATAGCGGGAGCCACAGATACGCAGTATTTT	CASSRIAGATDTQYF
TRBD2	TRBV28	TRBJ2-1	.	TGTGCCAGCTGGGCGGGAGGCGTATACAATGAGCAGTTCTTC	CASWAGGVYNEQFF
.	TRBV6-2/TRBV6-3	TRBJ2-5	.	TGTGCCAGCAGTTACGTGGGGGAGACCCAGTACTTC	CASSYVGETQYF
.	TRBV3-1/TRBV3-2	TRBJ1-6	.	TGTGCCAGCAGCCAAGGACAGCTTTCTAATTCACCCCTCCACTTT	CASSQGQLSNSPLHF
.	TRBV9	TRBJ1-2	.	TGTGCCAGCAGCGTATCAGGATACTCTAACTATGGCTACACCTTC	CASSVSGYSNYGYTF
.	TRBV6-1	TRBJ1-4	.	TGTGCCAGCAGTGAAGGAAAACAGGTTAATGAAAAACTGTTTTTT	CASSEGKQVNEKLFF
.	TRBV2	TRBJ1-1	.	TGTGCCAGCAGTGAATCGGGAAGGGAACAGGTAGCTTTCTTT	CASSESGREQVAFF
.	TRBV29-1	TRBJ2-7	.	TGCAGCGTTGACCCTACAGGGCGGGCCTACGAGCAGTACTTC	CSVDPTGRAYEQYF